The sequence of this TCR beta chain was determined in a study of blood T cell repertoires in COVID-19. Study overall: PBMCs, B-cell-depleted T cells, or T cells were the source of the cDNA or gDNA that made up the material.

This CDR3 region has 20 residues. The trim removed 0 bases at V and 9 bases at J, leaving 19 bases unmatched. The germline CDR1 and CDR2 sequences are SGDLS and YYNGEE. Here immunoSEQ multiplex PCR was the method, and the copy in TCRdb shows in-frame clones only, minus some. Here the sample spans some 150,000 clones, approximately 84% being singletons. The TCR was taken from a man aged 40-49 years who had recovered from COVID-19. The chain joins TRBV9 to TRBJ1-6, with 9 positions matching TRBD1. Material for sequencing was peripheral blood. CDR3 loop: CASSVGDGDRVSSLGSPLHF. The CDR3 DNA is TGTGCCAGCAGCGTAGGGGATGGGGACAGGGTCTCGTCCCTAGGTTCACCCCTCCACTTT.